The source of this TCR beta chain is a study of regulatory T cells in long-lasting Graves disease (dated by TCRdb to about 2021). Regarding the research as a whole: Newly diagnosed Graves' disease patients had taken antithyroid drugs for less than 3 months. Peripheral blood TCR sequencing and RNA sequencing compared persistent Graves' disease patients with newly diagnosed Graves' disease patients. The study was conducted in China and was registered as a clinical trial. A total of about 33 samples underwent TCR sequencing, from 13 patients with persistent Graves' disease and around 20 patients with newly diagnosed Graves' disease. Study-wide findings and limitations: Peripheral blood alone was examined, since thyroid tissue, which constituted the primary lesion, could not be accessed. More public clonotypes were shared among persistent patients (more than 2,500) than among newly diagnosed patients (under 1,000). Preferential use of TRBV28, TRBJ1-2 and TRBJ2-5 was observed in persistent disease, whereas TRBV20-1 and TRBJ2-1 were favored in newly diagnosed disease. Sequencing and analysis were restricted to the TCR beta chain. Persistent Graves' disease patients showed lower TCR Shannon entropy and fewer highly expanded clones than newly diagnosed patients, suggesting clonal expansion. The small sample size was acknowledged by the authors as a limitation that may reduce accuracy.

The library was produced with multiplex PCR. Sequencing used an Illumina HiSeq 4000. To build TCR beta libraries, CDR3 regions were amplified by Arm-PCR using iRepertoire HTBI primers. Before sequencing, the PCR products went through gel purification. The original methods were these. Across samples, some 62 TRBV and 15 or so TRBJ segments were identified and used for gene usage analysis of CDR3 amino acid clonotypes. COPE and FqMerger were used to merge filtered high-quality paired reads into contigs. BLAST was used to align contigs to the IMGT TRBV, TRBD and TRBJ reference genes, and CDR3 was defined following IMGT. Any clonotype with a frequency above 0.1% was classified as a highly expanded clone. Shannon entropy was used to measure repertoire diversity, and the Gini coefficient was used to measure V-J evenness. A clonotype was considered public if more than one individual shared it. TCRdb took the public reads, trimmed them with fastp at Q25, ran MiXCR for clone calling and kept in-frame beta chains. CDR3 protein duplicates are merged, each entry listing the most common genes and DNA. The V and J calls were determined by TCRdb, not by the authors. The sample table holds about 450,000 distinct CDR3 sequences, of which 12% to 15% were seen once. In total, the top ten clones hold about 15% of the sample.

There are many counts of this clonotype. Its antigen remains unidentified. Base qualities are missing; no much larger clone stands one base away. Its CDR3 holds 16 amino acids, cysteine through phenylalanine. Only CDR3 DNA remains: 48 bases, in frame from the first base. Per the germline V gene (reference sequence), LNHDA is the CDR1 and SQIVND is the CDR2. Germline trimming: 5 bases from V, 6 bases from J; junction bases outside gene matches: 11. According to the study, the label for this sample's time point signals: newly diagnosed GD, antithyroid drugs for less than 3 months. For both TCR sequencing and RNA sequencing, RNA was extracted from PBMCs in TRIzol. The diagnosis of Graves' disease was made according to American Thyroid Association guidelines. Recruitment of patients was carried out at an endocrinology department in Xi'an, China. From each patient, around 9 milliliters of peripheral blood was collected into an EDTA anticoagulant tube. Ficoll Paque Plus density gradient separation was used to isolate PBMCs, and no additional T cell sorting was done. An Agilent 2100 Bioanalyzer and agarose gel were used to assess RNA quality, and a NanoDrop 2000 was used to measure RNA concentration.

The sample also formed part of further work on T cells in Graves' hyperthyroidism and ophthalmopathy. The second source states: Stable Graves' hyperthyroidism was defined as no progression to ophthalmopathy during 18 months of follow-up. Hyperthyroidism patients were newly diagnosed, had a disease duration of under 2 months, and were aged 18 to 65 years. The study excluded patients with uncontrolled infections, other autoimmune diseases, pregnancy or lactation. Diagnoses relied on clinical symptoms, serum thyroxine and TRAb, thyroid ultrasound and orbital computed tomography. For the first round of RT-PCR on the TCR CDR3, the HTBI primer set was used together with the Qiagen OneStep RT-PCR kit. Blood samples also contained most of the expanded thyroid clonotypes (frequency above 0.001), which suggests that blood repertoires may reflect thyroid immune responses. Ophthalmopathy was separated from stable hyperthyroidism by a 13 V-J signature model, with 85% to 90% sensitivity and just over 81% specificity obtained in cross-validation and 80%/75% obtained in testing. In validation, the model predicted progression to ophthalmopathy with 60% to 71% sensitivity and around 72% specificity, a median of around 6.6 months before onset. To identify distinguishing TCR V-J signatures, a discovery cohort of around 100 patients was used, comprising roughly 45 with Graves' ophthalmopathy and some 60 with stable Graves' hyperthyroidism. Whether ophthalmopathy could be predicted prospectively was tested in an independent validation cohort made up of 18 to 20 hyperthyroidism patients plus 17 patients who later progressed to ophthalmopathy. The roughly 100 discovery patients were randomly split 7:3 into training and test sets. In roughly six Graves' hyperthyroidism patients, the study also compared T-cell repertoires from thyroid tissue with T-cell repertoires from blood. Once sampling was done, hyperthyroidism patients were given methimazole at a starting dose of 30 mg daily, whereas ophthalmopathy patients were given high-dose intravenous methylprednisolone. Libraries were constructed in a second round of multiplex PCR, after which size selection and purification were carried out. Sequencing of the libraries was done on an Illumina HiSeq2000 using paired-end 100 bp reads. SOAPnuke was used to process the raw data, removing reads that contained adapters or uncalled bases, had a mean Phred below 15, or lacked an exact match to the constant primer or identifier. High-quality paired reads were merged with COPE v1.2.5, and unique nucleotide sequences were defined as clonotypes. MiTCR v1.1 was used to align the clonotypes against IMGT TRBV, TRBD and TRBJ reference segments. The analysis included only V-J combinations with a frequency above 0.0001, which together covered over 98% of the repertoires. A TCS score was defined as the ratio of F50 (clonal expansion) to E x V (chaos), with BLOSUM62-based TCRdist applied between CDR3 peptides within each V-J. Welch's t-statistics and random forest reduced several hundred V-J features to roughly 13, which were used in a naive Bayes classifier (R e1071). No statistical method was used to set the sample size in advance, and investigators knew the group allocation. TCR Vbeta CDR3 sequencing of 135 peripheral blood samples (roughly 43 ophthalmopathy, about 75 hyperthyroidism and roughly 17 progressor patients) is reported in the paper.

The clonotype was recovered from a woman aged 50 to 60 with Graves disease. Donor details come from another sample of the same person, matched by shared clones. The input for sequencing was peripheral blood mononuclear cells (PBMCs), taken at new diagnosis, from a patient treated with antithyroid drugs. The chain uses TRBV19 and TRBJ1-5, and 9 junction bases match TRBD1. The DNA sequence is given as TGTGCCAGTAGTCCTGAGGGACAGGGTTTAACTCAGCCCCAGCATTTT. This sequence encodes CASSPEGQGLTQPQHF.